A single T cell receptor (beta chain) is shown here with its context. The antigen is undetermined. Primers for the PCR totalled 60 Vbeta and 13 Jbeta. Sequencing was performed with immunoSEQ multiplex PCR; in TCRdb, only in-frame clones are kept and a portion is missing. Of around 170,000 clones listed, approximately 85% are singletons. Germline CDR1 is MDHEN and CDR2 is SYDVKM. J was trimmed by 4 bases and V by 6 bases; bases with no gene match: 7. The CDR3 contains 16 residues. The record originates from a study of cytomegalovirus exposure and HLA in healthy donors. Study outcomes and limitations: When presence/absence was analysed, sequencing depth was taken to be roughly uniform across donors. Per a prior analysis, the majority of TCR beta V segments were productive roughly 87% or roughly 30% of the time. For most TCR sequences rarity was the rule, although some public TCRs occurred in many donors.

J is TRBJ1-3 and V is TRBV28, with TRBD1 matching over 12 bases. Material: PBMCs. This TCR came from a woman aged 18-29 years in good health and CMV-seronegative. CDR3 region: CASRMGTGGMGNTIYF. Written as DNA, the CDR3 is TGTGCCAGCAGAATGGGGACAGGGGGCATGGGAAACACCATATATTTT.